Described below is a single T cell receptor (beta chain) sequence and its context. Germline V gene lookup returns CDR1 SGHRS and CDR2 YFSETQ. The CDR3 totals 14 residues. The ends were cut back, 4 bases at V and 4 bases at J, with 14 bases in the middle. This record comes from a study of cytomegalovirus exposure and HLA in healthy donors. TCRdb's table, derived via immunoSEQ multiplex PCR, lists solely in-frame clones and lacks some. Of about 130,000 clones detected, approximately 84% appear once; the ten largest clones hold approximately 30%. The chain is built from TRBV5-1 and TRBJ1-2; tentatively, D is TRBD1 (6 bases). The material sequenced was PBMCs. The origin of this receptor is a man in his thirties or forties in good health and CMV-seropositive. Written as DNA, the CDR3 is TGCGCCAGCAGCCCCCCAACAGGGACCTATGGCTACACCTTC. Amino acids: CASSPPTGTYGYTF.